This T cell receptor beta chain was retrieved from a study of cytomegalovirus exposure and HLA in healthy donors (TCRdb year 2017). About the study as a whole: In an earlier analysis of approximately 640 of the donors, 276 Gb of sequence data and approximately 120 million unique TCR beta sequences from about 190 million T cells were reported. About 300 gigabases of sequencing data and around 87 million unique TCR sequences were included in an early release covering about 700 HLA-typed donors. Among the approximately 430 genotyped donors, around 81% belonged to the genetic ancestry cluster associated with self-reported Caucasian donors. The aim of the study was to test whether cataloging public T cell receptors could identify signatures of past pathogen exposure. The study profiled the T cell repertoires of 500 to 800 subjects by immunosequencing and related them to cytomegalovirus serostatus. A separate validation cohort of 100 to 150 different subjects was used in addition to the roughly 620-subject first cohort. To predict cytomegalovirus infection status, the study brought together high-throughput TCR immunosequencing, statistical association of individual TCRs with disease status, and machine learning. A later analysis re-examined previously published TCR beta repertoires from 600 to 700 donors and added high-resolution HLA genotyping to investigate patterns of TCR occurrence. The later analysis used no new phenotypic data to find candidate immune exposures, relying instead on TCR beta sequences and their occurrence across donors. An earlier analysis of a few hundred of the donors applied high-throughput TCR beta sequencing to assess whether each TCR beta V gene segment acted as functional or pseudogenic. Donor age, sex, ethnicity and CMV serostatus were collected together with the repertoire data. In a later genetic analysis, genome-wide SNP genotypes for about 65% of the 666 donors were used, and that subset was treated as a discovery cohort. Every discovery cohort repertoire had been produced on one sequencing platform. HLA typing included class I and class II loci at four-digit resolution. Typing coverage varied by locus: roughly 629-630 donors for A, B, C, DRB1 and DQB1; about 520 for DQA1; some 610 for DPA1; 450 to 480 for DPB1. Because of strong linkage in the cohort, five DR-DQ haplotypes were treated as single units for association and clustering. Across approximately 420 genotyped donors of the cohort, an average of approximately 200,000 unique TCR beta nucleotide sequences per donor were sequenced, and 15% to 20% of those sequences were non-productive. Overall results and qualifications from the work: A later analysis reported that several top co-occurrence clusters appeared linked to parvovirus B19, influenza, CMV and Epstein-Barr virus. According to a later analysis, most CMV-associated TCR beta chains appeared to be HLA-restricted, and the HLA associations seemed to be driven largely by CMV exposure. In an earlier analysis of more than 450 of the donors, most TCR beta V segments were observed in productive rearrangements about 87% or about 30% of the time, broadly matching IMGT annotations. Immune exposure information for the cohort was limited to CMV serostatus. A cluster of highly shared sequence variants was judged likely to be a technical artifact of the sequencing pipeline. The study listed 164 TCR beta chains as associated with cytomegalovirus. Because HLA typing was missing for some donors at each locus, association tests included only the typed subset. According to the authors, the approach could potentially be generalized to other disease states and immunological phenotypes. Correlated functional status among segregating V segments might reflect linkage disequilibrium, but an unknown experimental factor could not be ruled out. While some public TCRs were present in many individuals, most TCR sequences turned up only very rarely across donors. A further reported finding was that TCR beta sequences accurately predicted the HLA-A and HLA-B alleles for most subjects in the first cohort. Sequencing depth was assumed to be roughly uniform across donors in the presence/absence analyses, though that assumption may not hold. Because the 87-base-pair reads could not distinguish some IMGT-functional V segments, including TRBV6-2 and TRBV6-3, those segments were excluded. In a later genetic analysis, fewer N-insertions in productive TCRs were reported among donors in an Asian-associated ancestry cluster than the roughly 640-donor mean. This cohort had only TCR beta chains sequenced, and the lack of alpha or paired-chain data limited which features could be detected. An association between a missense DCLRE1C variant and V-gene and J-gene trimming of TCR beta chains was found in a later genetic analysis and replicated in an independent cohort. In a later analysis, HLA-associated TCR beta chains showed more clonal expansion and lower generation probabilities than non-associated chains that were equally common. In a later analysis, TCR association rates were found to vary across HLA loci, with the most associated TCRs seen for DRB1 alleles and the fewest for HLA-C alleles. Cytomegalovirus status was reported to be diagnosed by the classifier with high specificity and sensitivity in both the original and validation cohorts. A later analysis associated roughly 17,000 TCR beta sequences with specific HLA alleles at a false discovery rate of 0.05. Three of the identified cytomegalovirus-associated TCR beta chains were confirmed in vitro to be specific for cytomegalovirus antigens. Approximately 18 rarely observed V segments, including chromosome 9 orphons, were excluded from the earlier analysis of some 590 of the donors because counts were too low. When HLA alleles, especially DR and DQ, strongly co-occurred, TCR associations were difficult to assign to individual alleles.

In total, 630 or so healthy bone marrow donors made up the cohort. At the time of sampling, all cohort members were nominally healthy, though unrecorded immune exposures were likely present. The donor tested CMV seronegative, placing the donor among the 350 to 400 seronegative members of the cohort. A peripheral blood sample was provided by each donor, and peripheral blood mononuclear cells were used for TCR beta sequencing. Genomic DNA extraction from the blood cell samples was performed with the Qiagen DNeasy Blood Extraction Kit. Libraries were made using the immunoSEQ multiplex PCR assay. For the multiplex PCR, a mixture combining 60 forward primers for TCR Vbeta segments and 13 reverse primers for TCR Jbeta segments was used. A multiplex PCR assay on genomic DNA amplified the CDR3 region of rearranged TCR beta genes. Amplified TCR beta libraries were sequenced as 87-base-pair reads on the Illumina HiSeq System. The paper's data handling went like this. Across the roughly 640 repertoires, a later analysis counted 78 million or so unique TCR beta chains, 9.5 million to 12 million of which were shared by at least two donors. Raw reads were error-corrected and collapsed into unique sequences by a nearest-neighbor algorithm in which closely related sequences were merged to remove PCR and sequencing errors. CDR3 sequences were aligned to IMGT reference sequences to assign V, D and J gene segments. For a sequence to be retained, a match of at least six nucleotides was required to both a V gene segment and a J gene segment. Rearrangements were classified as productive when the CDR3 lacked stop codons and remained in frame with V and J, and all other rearrangements were classified as non-productive. Following IMGT convention, CDR3 was defined as the stretch from the second conserved V-encoded cysteine up to the conserved J-encoded phenylalanine. In an earlier analysis of just under 600 of the donors, sequences lacking an unambiguous match to a single V gene segment were excluded. In an earlier analysis of around 600 of the donors, V segments were called functional above 56.7% productive rearrangements and were called segregating when the between-donor standard deviation exceeded 5%. To diagnose cytomegalovirus status from the catalog of TCR beta chain sequences, a statistical classification framework was built. V and J gene assignment, in a later analysis, came from comparing TCR nucleotide sequences with IMGT/GENE-DB human TR gene sequences. A later analysis assigned CDR3 sequences and most-parsimonious VDJ recombination scenarios with the TCRdist pipeline. A later analysis defined each TCR beta chain by its CDR3 amino acid sequence plus V-gene family, and excluded reads lacking a unique V-gene family. In a later analysis, fewer than 650 highly shared, low-generation-probability nucleotide sequences were removed to address suspected cross-contamination and a sequencing artifact. In a later analysis, a clonal expansion index was calculated for each public chain from normalized within-repertoire ranks of inferred template counts. In a later analysis, generation probabilities were computed using a VDJ recombination model fitted to out-of-frame rearrangements, and the results were checked against IGoR. A later analysis scored TCR-TCR, TCR-HLA and TCR-CMV co-occurrence with hypergeometric tests, applying a repertoire-size bias correction to TCR pairs. To estimate false discovery rates, a later analysis permuted the HLA or CMV assignments 20 times. In a later analysis, co-occurring TCRs were grouped with DBSCAN, and TCRdist sequence similarity was added when clustering was performed within HLA-allele-positive subsets. Repertoires with fewer than 30,000 or more than 120,000 public chains were left out of co-occurrence clustering, as were a handful of repertoires with anomalous nucleotide sharing. This immuneACCESS table, as held by TCRdb, lists in-frame sequences with V and J called but not all clones. Of the missing ones, under half trace to an unresolved V gene in checked studies; the others have no known cause. V, J and clone size derive from that table, while D and trimming were established from the DNA sequence. The sample profile shows roughly 160,000 clones; roughly 80% of them were found once. In total, the top ten clones hold around 4% of the sample.

About this clone: Its antigen specificity is not known. Nothing much larger sits one base from this clone, and base qualities are not available.

Trimming costs V 6 bases and J 3 bases, and their ends lie 14 bases apart. The CDR3 runs 14 amino acids, cysteine and phenylalanine included. Kept here is only the CDR3 DNA, which spans 42 bases and is read in frame from base 1. Taken from the germline V gene (reference sequence), the CDR1 and CDR2 loops are MNHEY and SMNVEV. The TCR sequence derives from a man aged 35 to 55 in good health and CMV-seronegative. Here the chain combines TRBV27 and TRBJ1-2; 5 matching bases give a weak D call of TRBD1. Material for sequencing was PBMCs. The nucleotides are TGTGCCAGCAGACAGCCAGGGTTAGACTATGGCTACACCTTC. This gives the protein CASRQPGLDYGYTF.